The 2 T cell receptor beta chains listed next were all sequenced from one sample in a study of CD8 T cells in ankylosing spondylitis. MiXCR, applied by TCRdb to the 5' RACE reads, yields one record per CDR3 protein. The sample records roughly 300,000 distinct CDR3 sequences, 6.5% to 10% being singletons. Study-wide points: Characteristic of ankylosing spondylitis blood, it appeared, was a TCR beta motif comprising 7 to 9 highly homologous variants.

These receptors have no identified antigens. Specimen: blood, either unsorted or a sorted T cell fraction (not recorded which). These receptors were obtained from a male donor with ankylosing spondylitis.

This clonotype was counted only a few times. This chain links TRBV14 with TRBJ2-3; a possible D gene is TRBD1 (7 bases). Trimming removed 1 base at V and 2 bases at J, with 16 bases between. The CDR3 totals 17 residues. Germline CDR1 and CDR2: SGHDN and FVKESK. In DNA form, the CDR3 reads TGTGCCAGCAGCCAAGGGAGGGACAGAGAAATCACAGATACGCAGTATTTT. The encoded protein is CASSQGRDREITDTQYF.

This rearrangement joins TRBV19 to TRBJ1-5, with 11 bases that match TRBD1. In germline, CDR1 is LNHDA, CDR2 SQIVND (reference sequence). The CDR3 covers 16 residues. J was trimmed by 2 bases and V by 4 bases; bases with no gene match: 4. The CDR3 reads CASSKGTGGRNQPQHF. The CDR3 DNA follows: TGTGCCAGTAGTAAGGGGACAGGGGGACGCAATCAGCCCCAGCATTTT. The entire variable domain, with the rest obtained from reference TRBV19 and TRBJ1-5, is as follows: DGGITQSPKYLFRKEGQNVTLSCEQNLNHDAMYWYRQDPGQGLRLIYYSQIVNDFQKGDIAEGYSVSREKKESFPLTVTSAQKNPTAFYLCASSKGTGGRNQPQHFGDGTRLSIL.